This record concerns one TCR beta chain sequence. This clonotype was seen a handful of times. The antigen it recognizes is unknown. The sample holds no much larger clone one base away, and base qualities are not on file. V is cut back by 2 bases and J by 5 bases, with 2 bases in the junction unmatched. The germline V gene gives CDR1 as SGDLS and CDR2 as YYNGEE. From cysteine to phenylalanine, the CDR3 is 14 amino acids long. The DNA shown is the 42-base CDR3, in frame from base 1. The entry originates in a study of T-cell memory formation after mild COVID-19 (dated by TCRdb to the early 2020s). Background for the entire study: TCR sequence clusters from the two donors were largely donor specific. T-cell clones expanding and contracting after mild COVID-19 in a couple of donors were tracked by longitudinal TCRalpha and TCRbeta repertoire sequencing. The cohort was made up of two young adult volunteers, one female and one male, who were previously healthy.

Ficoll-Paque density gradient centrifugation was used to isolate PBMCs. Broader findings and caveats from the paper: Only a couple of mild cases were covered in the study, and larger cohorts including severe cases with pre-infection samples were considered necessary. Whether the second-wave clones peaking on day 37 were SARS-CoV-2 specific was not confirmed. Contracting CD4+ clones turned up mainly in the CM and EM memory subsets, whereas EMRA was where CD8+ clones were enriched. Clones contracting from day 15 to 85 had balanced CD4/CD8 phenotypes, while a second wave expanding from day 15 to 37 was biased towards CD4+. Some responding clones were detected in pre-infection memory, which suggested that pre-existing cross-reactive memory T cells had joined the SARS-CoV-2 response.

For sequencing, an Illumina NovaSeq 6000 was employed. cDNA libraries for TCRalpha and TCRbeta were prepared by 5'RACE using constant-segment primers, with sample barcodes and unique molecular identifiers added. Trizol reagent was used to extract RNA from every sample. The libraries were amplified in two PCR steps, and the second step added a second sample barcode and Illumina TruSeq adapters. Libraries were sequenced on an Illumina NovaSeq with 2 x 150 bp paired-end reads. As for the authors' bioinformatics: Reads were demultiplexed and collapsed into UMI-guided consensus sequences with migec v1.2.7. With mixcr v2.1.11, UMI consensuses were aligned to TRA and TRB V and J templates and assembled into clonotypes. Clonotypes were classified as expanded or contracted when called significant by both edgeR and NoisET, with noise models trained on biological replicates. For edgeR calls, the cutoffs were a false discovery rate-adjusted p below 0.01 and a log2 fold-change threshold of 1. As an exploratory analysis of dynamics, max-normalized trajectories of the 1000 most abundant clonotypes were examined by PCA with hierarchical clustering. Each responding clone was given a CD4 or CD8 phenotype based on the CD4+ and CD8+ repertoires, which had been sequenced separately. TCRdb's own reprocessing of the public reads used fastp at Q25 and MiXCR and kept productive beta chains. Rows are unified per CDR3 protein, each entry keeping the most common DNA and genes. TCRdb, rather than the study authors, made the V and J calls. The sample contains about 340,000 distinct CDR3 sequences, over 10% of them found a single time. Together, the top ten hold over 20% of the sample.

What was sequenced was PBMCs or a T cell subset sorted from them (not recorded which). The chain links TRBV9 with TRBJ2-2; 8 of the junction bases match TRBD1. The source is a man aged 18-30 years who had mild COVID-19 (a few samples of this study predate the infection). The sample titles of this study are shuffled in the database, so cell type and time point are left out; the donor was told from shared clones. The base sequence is TGTGCCAGCAGCGTCAGGACAGGGACCGGGGAGCTGTTTTTT. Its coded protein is CASSVRTGTGELFF.